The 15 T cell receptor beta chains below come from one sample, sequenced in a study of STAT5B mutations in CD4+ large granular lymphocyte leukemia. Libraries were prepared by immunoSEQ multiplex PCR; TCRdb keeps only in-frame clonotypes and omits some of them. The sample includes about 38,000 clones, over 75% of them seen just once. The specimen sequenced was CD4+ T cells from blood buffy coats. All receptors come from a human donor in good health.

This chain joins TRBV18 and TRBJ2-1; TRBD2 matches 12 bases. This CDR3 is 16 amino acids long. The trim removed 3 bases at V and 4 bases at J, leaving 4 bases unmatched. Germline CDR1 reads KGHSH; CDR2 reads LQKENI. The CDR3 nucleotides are TGTGCCAGCTCACCCCCTAGCGGGGGGGGATACAATGAGCAGTTCTTC. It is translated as CASSPPSGGGYNEQFF.

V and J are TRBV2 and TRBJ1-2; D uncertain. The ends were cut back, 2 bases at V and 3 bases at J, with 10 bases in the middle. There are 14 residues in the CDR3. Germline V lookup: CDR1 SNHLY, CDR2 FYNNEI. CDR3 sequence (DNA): TGTGCCAGCAGTGAATTGGCAGGCCACTATGGCTACACCTTC. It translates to CASSELAGHYGYTF.

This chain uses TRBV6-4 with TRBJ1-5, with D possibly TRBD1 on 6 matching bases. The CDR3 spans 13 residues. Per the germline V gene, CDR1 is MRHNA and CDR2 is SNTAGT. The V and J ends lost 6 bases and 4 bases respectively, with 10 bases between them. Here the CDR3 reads CASRGQPNQPQHF. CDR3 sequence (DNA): TGTGCCAGCAGAGGACAGCCTAATCAGCCCCAGCATTTT.

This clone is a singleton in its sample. The CDR3 loop reads CASSLTNTRGTEAFF. The CDR3 nucleotides read TGTGCCAGCAGCTTAACGAATACAAGGGGCACTGAAGCTTTCTTT. The chain combines TRBV7-3 with TRBJ1-1; possible D gene TRBD1, 5 bases. In germline, CDR1 is SGHTA, CDR2 FQGTGA. CDR3 length equals 15 residues. V was pared by 0 bases and J by 4 bases, with 12 bases between.

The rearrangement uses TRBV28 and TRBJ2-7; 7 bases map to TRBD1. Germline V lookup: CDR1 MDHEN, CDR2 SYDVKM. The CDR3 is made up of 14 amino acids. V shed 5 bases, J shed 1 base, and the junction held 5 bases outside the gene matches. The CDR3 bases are TGTGCCAGCAGTCCTCCGGGACAGTCCTACGAGCAGTACTTC. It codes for CASSPPGQSYEQYF. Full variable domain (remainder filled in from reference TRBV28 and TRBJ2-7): DVKVTQSSRYLVKRTGEKVFLECVQDMDHENMFWYRQDPGLGLRLIYFSYDVKMKEKGDIPEGYSVSREKKERFSLILESASTNQTSMYLCASSPPGQSYEQYFGPGTRLTVT.

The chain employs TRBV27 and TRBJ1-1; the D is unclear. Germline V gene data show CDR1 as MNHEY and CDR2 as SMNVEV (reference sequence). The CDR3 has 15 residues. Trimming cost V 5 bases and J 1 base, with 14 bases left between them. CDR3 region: CASSRDPPPNTEAFF. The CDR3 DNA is TGTGCCAGCAGTAGAGACCCCCCGCCGAACACTGAAGCTTTCTTT.

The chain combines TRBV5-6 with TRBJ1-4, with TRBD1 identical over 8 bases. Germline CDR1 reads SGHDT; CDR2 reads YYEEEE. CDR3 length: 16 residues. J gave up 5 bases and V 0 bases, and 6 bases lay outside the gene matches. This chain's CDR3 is CASSLVRDRWNEKLFF. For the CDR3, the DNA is TGTGCCAGCAGCTTGGTCCGGGACAGGTGGAATGAAAAACTGTTTTTT.

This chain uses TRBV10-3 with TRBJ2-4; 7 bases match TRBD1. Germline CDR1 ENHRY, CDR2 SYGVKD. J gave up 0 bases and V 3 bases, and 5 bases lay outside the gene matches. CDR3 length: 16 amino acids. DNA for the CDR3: TGTGCCATCAGTGACCAGGGGGAGCTAGCCAAAAACATTCAGTACTTC. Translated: CAISDQGELAKNIQYF.

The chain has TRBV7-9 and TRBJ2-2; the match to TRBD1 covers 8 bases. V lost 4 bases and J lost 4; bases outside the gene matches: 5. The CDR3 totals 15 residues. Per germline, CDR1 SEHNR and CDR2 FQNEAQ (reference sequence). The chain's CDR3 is CASSSGQGSTGELFF. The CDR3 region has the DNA TGTGCCAGCAGCTCAGGACAGGGAAGCACCGGGGAGCTGTTTTTT.

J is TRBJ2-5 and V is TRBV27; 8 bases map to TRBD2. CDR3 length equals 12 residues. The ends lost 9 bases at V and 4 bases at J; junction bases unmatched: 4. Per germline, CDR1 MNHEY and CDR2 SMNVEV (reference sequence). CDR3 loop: CARSGSVETQYF. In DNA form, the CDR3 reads TGTGCCAGGAGCGGGAGTGTAGAGACCCAGTACTTC.

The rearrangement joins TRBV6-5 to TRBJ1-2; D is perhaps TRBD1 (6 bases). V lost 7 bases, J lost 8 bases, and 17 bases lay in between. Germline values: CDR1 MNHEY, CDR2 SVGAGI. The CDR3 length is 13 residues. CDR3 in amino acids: CASTRGPQGGYTF. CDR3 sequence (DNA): TGTGCCAGCACCCGGGGGCCCCAAGGGGGCTACACCTTC.

CDR3 nucleotide sequence: TGTGCCAGCAGCTCCCCGACTAGCGGCCAAGAGACCCAGTACTTC. The encoded protein is CASSSPTSGQETQYF. The chain is built from TRBV5-6 and TRBJ2-5; 9 bases line up with TRBD2. The ends lost 3 bases at V and 1 base at J; junction bases unmatched: 4. Looked up from germline, CDR1 is SGHDT and CDR2 is YYEEEE. CDR3 length: 15 amino acids.

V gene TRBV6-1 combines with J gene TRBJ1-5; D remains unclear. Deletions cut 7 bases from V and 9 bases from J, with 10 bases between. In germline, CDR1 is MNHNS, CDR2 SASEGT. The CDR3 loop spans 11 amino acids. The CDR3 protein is CASKGGRPQHF. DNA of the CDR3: TGTGCCAGCAAGGGTGGTCGGCCCCAGCATTTT.

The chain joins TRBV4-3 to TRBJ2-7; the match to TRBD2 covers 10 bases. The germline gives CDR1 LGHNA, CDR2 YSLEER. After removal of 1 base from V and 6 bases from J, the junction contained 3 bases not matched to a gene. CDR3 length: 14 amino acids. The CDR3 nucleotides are TGCGCCAGCAGCCAAGGGCTAGCGGGAGTCGAGCAGTACTTC. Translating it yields CASSQGLAGVEQYF.

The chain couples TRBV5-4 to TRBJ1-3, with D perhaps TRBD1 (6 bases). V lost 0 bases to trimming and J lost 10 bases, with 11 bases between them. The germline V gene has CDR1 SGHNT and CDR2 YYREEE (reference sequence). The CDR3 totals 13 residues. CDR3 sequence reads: CASSLAGAGTIYF. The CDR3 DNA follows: TGTGCCAGCAGCTTGGCAGGGGCTGGTACCATATATTTT.